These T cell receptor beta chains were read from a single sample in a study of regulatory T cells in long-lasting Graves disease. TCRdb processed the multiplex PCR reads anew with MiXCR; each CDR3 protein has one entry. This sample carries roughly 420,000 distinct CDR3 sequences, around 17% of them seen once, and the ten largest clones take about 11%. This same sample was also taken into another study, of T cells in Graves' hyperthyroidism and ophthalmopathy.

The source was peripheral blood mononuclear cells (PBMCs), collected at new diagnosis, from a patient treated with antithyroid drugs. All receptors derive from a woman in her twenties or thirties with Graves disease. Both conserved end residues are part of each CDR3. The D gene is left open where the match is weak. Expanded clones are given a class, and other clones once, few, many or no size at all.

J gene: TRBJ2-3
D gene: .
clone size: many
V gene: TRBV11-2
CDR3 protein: CASSLVDTQYF
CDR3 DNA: TGTGCCAGCAGCCTTGTAGATACGCAGTATTTT

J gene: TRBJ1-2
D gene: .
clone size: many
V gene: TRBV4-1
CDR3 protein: CASSQEGVDGYTF
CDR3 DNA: TGCGCCAGCAGCCAAGAGGGGGTTGACGGCTACACCTTC

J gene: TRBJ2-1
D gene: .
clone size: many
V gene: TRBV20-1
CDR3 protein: CSARADGTGTYNEQFF
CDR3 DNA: TGCAGTGCTAGAGCTGACGGGACTGGGACATACAATGAGCAGTTCTTC

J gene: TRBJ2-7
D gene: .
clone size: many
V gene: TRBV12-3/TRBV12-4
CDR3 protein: CASSRDYEQYF
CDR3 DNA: TGTGCCAGCAGCCGGGACTACGAGCAGTACTTC

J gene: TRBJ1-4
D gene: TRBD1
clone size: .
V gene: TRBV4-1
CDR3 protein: CASSQGTGTVF
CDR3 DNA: TGCGCCAGCAGCCAGGGAACCGGGACAGTTTTT

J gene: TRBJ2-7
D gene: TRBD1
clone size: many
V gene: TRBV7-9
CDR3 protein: CASSDGTGGFHEQYF
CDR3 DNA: TGTGCCAGCAGCGACGGGACAGGGGGCTTCCACGAGCAGTACTTC

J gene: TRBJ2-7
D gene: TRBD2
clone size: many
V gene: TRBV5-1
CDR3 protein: CASSLVLAGDEQYF
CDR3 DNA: TGCGCCAGCAGCTTGGTACTAGCGGGAGACGAGCAGTACTTC

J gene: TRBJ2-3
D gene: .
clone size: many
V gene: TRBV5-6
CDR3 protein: CASSRNGPDTQYF
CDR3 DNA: TGTGCCAGCAGCCGAAACGGCCCAGATACGCAGTATTTT

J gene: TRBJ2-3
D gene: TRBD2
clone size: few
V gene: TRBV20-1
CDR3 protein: CSAPGLASTDTQYF
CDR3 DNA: TGCAGTGCCCCAGGACTAGCGAGCACAGATACGCAGTATTTT

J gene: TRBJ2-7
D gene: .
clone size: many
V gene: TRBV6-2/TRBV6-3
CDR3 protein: CASRSDRYEQYF
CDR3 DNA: TGTGCCAGCAGGAGCGACCGCTACGAGCAGTACTTC

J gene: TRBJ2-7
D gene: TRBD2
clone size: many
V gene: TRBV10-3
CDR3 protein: CAIGGPGGDEQYF
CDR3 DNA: TGTGCCATCGGGGGGCCCGGGGGGGACGAGCAGTACTTC

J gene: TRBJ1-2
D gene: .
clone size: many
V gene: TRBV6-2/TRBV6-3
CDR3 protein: CASSYGPGSYGYTF
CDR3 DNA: TGTGCCAGCAGTTACGGGCCCGGCTCCTATGGCTACACCTTC

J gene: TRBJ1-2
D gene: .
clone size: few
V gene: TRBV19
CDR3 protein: CASAAQGHDYGYTF
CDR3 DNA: TGTGCCAGTGCTGCCCAGGGTCATGACTATGGCTACACCTTC

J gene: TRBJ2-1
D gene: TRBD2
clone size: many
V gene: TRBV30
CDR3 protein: CASDGTSGINEQFF
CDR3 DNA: TGTGCCTCCGATGGGACTAGCGGGATCAATGAGCAGTTCTTC

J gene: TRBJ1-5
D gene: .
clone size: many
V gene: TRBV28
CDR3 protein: CASSLSSEGSSQPQHF
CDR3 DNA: TGTGCCAGCAGTTTATCGTCGGAGGGATCTAGTCAGCCCCAGCATTTT

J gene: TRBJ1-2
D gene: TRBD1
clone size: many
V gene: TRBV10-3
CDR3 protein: CAISTGQGAGVGYTF
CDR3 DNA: TGTGCCATCAGTACGGGACAGGGGGCCGGGGTCGGCTACACCTTC

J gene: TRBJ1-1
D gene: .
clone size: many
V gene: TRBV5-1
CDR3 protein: CASSPGEDTEAFF
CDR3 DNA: TGCGCCAGCAGCCCGGGGGAGGACACTGAAGCTTTCTTT

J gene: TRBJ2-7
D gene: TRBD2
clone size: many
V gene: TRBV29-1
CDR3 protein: CSARTSGKSEQYF
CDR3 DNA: TGCAGCGCTAGGACTAGCGGGAAGAGCGAGCAGTACTTC

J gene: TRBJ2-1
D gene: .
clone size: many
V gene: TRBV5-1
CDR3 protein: CASSFEGSYNEQFF
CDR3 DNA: TGCGCCAGCAGCTTCGAGGGCTCCTACAATGAGCAGTTCTTC

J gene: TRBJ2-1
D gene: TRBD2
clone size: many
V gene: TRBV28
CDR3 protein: CASSFATYLAGVGSEQFF
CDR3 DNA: TGTGCCAGCAGTTTTGCCACCTATCTAGCGGGAGTAGGGAGTGAGCAGTTCTTC

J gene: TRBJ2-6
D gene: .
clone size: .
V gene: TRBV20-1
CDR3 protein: CSAPLRGANVLTF
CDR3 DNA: TGCAGTGCTCCTCTACGGGGGGCCAACGTCCTGACTTTC

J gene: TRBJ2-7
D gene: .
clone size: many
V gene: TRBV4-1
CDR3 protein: CASSQDTDGSYEQYF
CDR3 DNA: TGCGCCAGCAGCCAAGATACGGACGGCTCCTACGAGCAGTACTTC

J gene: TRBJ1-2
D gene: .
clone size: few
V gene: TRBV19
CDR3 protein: CASSRGFYGYTF
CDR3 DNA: TGTGCCAGTAGTAGAGGGTTTTACGGCTACACCTTC